This TCR beta chain stems from a study of siplizumab effects on memory and regulatory T cells. Trimming removed 9 bases at V and 4 bases at J, with 15 bases between. CDR3 length equals 13 residues. Germline assignment: CDR1 MNHEY and CDR2 SMNVEV (reference sequence). A note on this clone: The antigen is not known.

Clones were read by immunoSEQ multiplex PCR, and TCRdb kept only the in-frame ones, dropping some. The profile shows tens of thousands of clones, approximately 93% of them singletons. Study observations and caveats: Neither a naive nor a memory phenotype was assignable to roughly 75-97% of proliferating CD4+ or CD8+ clones.

The rearrangement uses TRBV27 and TRBJ1-2, with D possibly TRBD1 on 5 matching bases. Sequences were obtained from CD8+ T cells sorted from blood. The receptor was isolated from a human donor in good health. The CDR3 DNA sequence: TGTGCCAGTTCCCTCAAGGGGACCTATGGCTACACCTTC. Protein: CASSLKGTYGYTF.